This TCR beta chain was captured in a study of cytomegalovirus exposure and HLA in healthy donors (dated by TCRdb to about 2017). Background on the whole study: In an earlier analysis of some 550 of the donors, around 300 Gb of sequence data and roughly 100 million unique TCR beta sequences from 150 million to 200 million T cells were reported. An early release covering more than 500 HLA-typed donors comprised approximately 290 gigabases of sequencing data and around 80 million unique TCR sequences. Among the roughly 430 genotyped donors, approximately 81% belonged to the genetic ancestry cluster associated with self-reported Caucasian donors. The aim of the study was to test whether cataloging public T cell receptors could identify signatures of past pathogen exposure. The study profiled the T cell repertoires of hundreds of subjects by immunosequencing and related them to cytomegalovirus serostatus. A separate validation cohort of 100 to 150 different subjects was used in addition to the approximately 610-subject first cohort. The study combined high-throughput TCR immunosequencing, statistical association of individual TCRs with disease status, and machine learning to predict cytomegalovirus infection status. To study patterns of TCR occurrence, a later analysis re-analyzed previously published TCR beta repertoires from several hundred donors and added high-resolution HLA genotyping. The later analysis used no new phenotypic data to find candidate immune exposures, relying instead on TCR beta sequences and their occurrence across donors. An earlier analysis of some 500 of the donors applied high-throughput TCR beta sequencing to assess whether each TCR beta V gene segment acted as functional or pseudogenic. Donor age, sex, ethnicity and CMV serostatus were compiled alongside the repertoire data. In a later genetic analysis, genome-wide SNP genotypes for about three fifths of the 666 donors were used, and that subset was treated as a discovery cohort. All discovery cohort repertoires had been generated on a single sequencing platform. Class I and class II HLA loci were covered by the typing at four-digit resolution. The number of typed donors differed by locus: about 620-640 for A, B, C, DRB1 and DQB1; 500 to 550 for DQA1; approximately 600 for DPA1; and some 430 for DPB1. Roughly 5 DR-DQ haplotypes were handled as single units for association and clustering, since linkage in the cohort was strong. On average, around 240,000 unique TCR beta nucleotide sequences were sequenced per donor among 398 genotyped donors of the cohort, with 15% to 20% of those sequences being non-productive.

A remark on this clone: The antigen it recognizes is unknown. The input lacks base qualities; no much larger clone sits a single base away.

In total, approximately 700 healthy bone marrow donors made up the cohort. All cohort members were sampled while nominally healthy, although unrecorded immune exposures were likely present. The donor tested CMV seronegative and was one of the 352 seronegative cohort members. A peripheral blood sample was provided by each donor, and peripheral blood mononuclear cells were used for TCR beta sequencing. The Qiagen DNeasy Blood Extraction Kit was used to extract genomic DNA from the blood cell samples. The research as a whole found: The study gave a list of under 200 TCR beta chains associated with cytomegalovirus. When HLA alleles, especially DR and DQ, strongly co-occurred, attributing TCR associations to individual alleles was difficult. In a later analysis, TCR association rates were found to vary across HLA loci, with the most associated TCRs seen for DRB1 alleles and the fewest for HLA-C alleles. The cohort was sequenced for TCR beta chains only, and without alpha or paired-chain data the features that could be detected were limited. Linkage disequilibrium might explain the correlated functional status among segregating V segments, but an unknown experimental factor could not be ruled out. The earlier analysis of around 600 of the donors excluded approximately 17 rarely observed V segments, including chromosome 9 orphons, because counts were too low. A later genetic analysis reported fewer N-insertions in productive TCRs among donors in an Asian-associated ancestry cluster than the roughly 640-donor mean. In a later analysis, several top co-occurrence clusters were reported to appear linked to parvovirus B19, influenza, CMV and Epstein-Barr virus. A further reported finding was that TCR beta sequences accurately predicted the HLA-A and HLA-B alleles for most subjects in the first cohort. In vitro tests confirmed that a few of the cytomegalovirus-associated TCR beta chains recognize cytomegalovirus antigens. For the cohort, immune exposure information was limited to CMV serostatus. The classifier was reported to diagnose cytomegalovirus status with high specificity and sensitivity in both the original cohort and the validation cohort. In a later genetic analysis, a missense DCLRE1C variant was associated with V-gene and J-gene trimming of TCR beta chains, and the association was replicated in an independent cohort. A later analysis associated about 17,000 TCR beta sequences with specific HLA alleles at a false discovery rate of 0.05. According to the authors, the approach could potentially be generalized to other disease states and immunological phenotypes. Broadly in line with IMGT annotations, most TCR beta V segments showed up in productive rearrangements about 87% or about 30% of the time in an earlier analysis of 450 to 600 of the donors. Most TCR sequences were seen in very few donors, while some public TCRs were found in many individuals. The presence/absence analyses assumed that sequencing depth was roughly uniform across donors, and that assumption may not be true. A later analysis found that HLA-associated TCR beta chains were more clonally expanded and had lower generation probabilities than equally common non-associated chains. Most CMV-associated TCR beta chains appeared to be HLA-restricted in a later analysis, and the HLA associations seemed to be driven largely by CMV exposure. Because HLA typing was unavailable for some donors at each locus, only the typed subset was used in association tests. A cluster of highly shared sequence variants was judged likely to be a technical artifact of the sequencing pipeline. Some IMGT-functional V segments, including TRBV6-2 and TRBV6-3, could not be told apart with the 87-base-pair reads, so those segments were excluded.

Trimming accounts for 1 base at V and 2 bases at J, while the number of junction bases matched to no gene is 4. Looking up the germline V gene yields CDR1 KGHSH and CDR2 LQKENI. The CDR3 runs 15 residues from the cysteine to the phenylalanine. The kept DNA is CDR3 alone, 45 bases in frame from the first base. Receptors were amplified or captured by the immunoSEQ multiplex PCR assay. For the multiplex PCR, a mixture combining 60 forward primers for TCR Vbeta segments and 13 reverse primers for TCR Jbeta segments was used. Amplification of the CDR3 region of rearranged TCR beta genes was performed with a multiplex PCR assay on genomic DNA. The amplified TCR beta libraries were sequenced on the Illumina HiSeq System as 87-base-pair reads. The authors processed their data as follows. In a later analysis, tens of millions of unique TCR beta chains were counted across the approximately 620 repertoires, and roughly 9.9 million of these chains were shared by at least two donors. To remove PCR and sequencing errors, raw reads were error-corrected and collapsed into unique sequences using a nearest-neighbor algorithm that merged closely related sequences. To assign V, D and J gene segments, CDR3 sequences were aligned to IMGT reference sequences. Each retained sequence needed at least a six-nucleotide match to both a V gene segment and a J gene segment. Rearrangements were classified as productive when the CDR3 lacked stop codons and remained in frame with V and J, and all other rearrangements were classified as non-productive. Following IMGT convention, CDR3 was defined as the stretch from the second conserved V-encoded cysteine up to the conserved J-encoded phenylalanine. The earlier analysis of 500 to 650 of the donors excluded any sequence lacking an unambiguous match to a single V gene segment. In an earlier analysis of 587 of the donors, V segments were called functional above 56.7% productive rearrangements and were called segregating when the between-donor standard deviation exceeded 5%. To diagnose cytomegalovirus status from the catalog of TCR beta chain sequences, a statistical classification framework was built. In a later analysis, TCR nucleotide sequences were compared against IMGT/GENE-DB human TR gene sequences so that V and J genes could be assigned. Using the TCRdist pipeline, a later analysis assigned CDR3 sequences along with most-parsimonious VDJ recombination scenarios. A later analysis defined each TCR beta chain by its CDR3 amino acid sequence plus V-gene family, and excluded reads lacking a unique V-gene family. To address suspected cross-contamination and a sequencing artifact, a later analysis removed around 590 highly shared, low-generation-probability nucleotide sequences. For each public chain, a later analysis derived a clonal expansion index from normalized ranks of inferred template counts within each repertoire. Generation probabilities in a later analysis came from a VDJ recombination model fitted to out-of-frame rearrangements, and those results were checked against IGoR. Hypergeometric tests were used in a later analysis to score TCR-TCR, TCR-HLA and TCR-CMV co-occurrence, with a repertoire-size bias correction applied to the TCR pairs. In a later analysis, false discovery rates were estimated by permuting HLA or CMV assignments 20 times. In a later analysis, co-occurring TCRs were grouped using DBSCAN, and TCRdist sequence similarity was added for clustering within HLA-allele-positive subsets. For co-occurrence clustering, repertoires with fewer than 30,000 or more than 120,000 public chains were excluded, along with 5 or 6 repertoires with anomalous nucleotide sharing. In its TCRdb copy, this immuneACCESS table keeps in-frame sequences only and misses some clones. Where compared with another copy, unresolved V genes explain less than half of these, and the others have no known cause. The V and J calls and clone size come from that table; D and trimming were worked out from the DNA. Counted in this sample were about 140,000 clones; approximately 67% of them appeared once. The ten top clones hold 6.5% of the sample.

The V and J segments used are TRBV18 and TRBJ1-1, with 7 bases in between that match TRBD1. The sample comprised PBMCs. This clonotype was sampled from a woman aged 55-70 years in good health and CMV-seronegative. CDR3 protein: CASSPLGQFNTEAFF. The DNA sequence reads TGTGCCAGCTCACCACTGGGACAGTTCAACACTGAAGCTTTCTTT.